This TCR beta chain was captured by sequencing in a study of cytomegalovirus exposure and HLA in healthy donors. Study conclusions and caveats: Most sequenced TCRs were rare (though some public TCRs occurred in many donors). The authors enumerated around 150 TCR beta chains as linked to cytomegalovirus. A later examination showed that TCR association rates differed by HLA locus, with DRB1 most and HLA-C fewest.

Concerning this clone: What it binds is unknown. Other DNA sequences in the same sample also yield this CDR3.

This PCR relied on a set of 60 Vbeta primers and 13 Jbeta primers. Method: immunoSEQ multiplex PCR; TCRdb's copy keeps in-frame clones and lacks some. The sample lists fewer than 200,000 clones; about 80% were seen once. The TCR originated in a man between 35 and 55 years old in good health and CMV-seronegative. The material sequenced was PBMCs.

The CDR3 DNA reads as TGTGCCAGCAGTGAAGATAGGCCCCAGCATTTT. Protein: CASSEDRPQHF. The genes are TRBV6-1 and TRBJ1-5; D is uncertain. V gave up 1 base and J gave up 9 bases, with 4 bases separating them. The CDR3 has 11 amino acids. Germline assignment: CDR1 MNHNS and CDR2 SASEGT.